The 15 T cell receptor beta chains below were found in one sample sequenced in a study of OX40 agonist ivuxolimab in advanced cancers. The table came from immunoSEQ multiplex PCR; TCRdb's copy has only in-frame clones and leaves some out. The top ten hold about 13% of the sample, which has 24,000 or so clones, approximately 79% seen once. Source: CD4+ or CD8+ T cells sorted from blood, taken in a trial of the OX40 agonist ivuxolimab. The receptors were gathered from an adult with an advanced solid tumor such as melanoma, head and neck, liver or kidney cancer.

This chain joins TRBV27 and TRBJ2-7, with 9 bases identical to TRBD2. The CDR3 runs to 14 residues. Germline V gives CDR1 MNHEY, CDR2 SMNVEV (reference sequence). The V segment lost 7 bases and the J segment 2 bases; nucleotides outside the gene matches: 6. The CDR3 loop is CASTISSGTYEQYF. In DNA form, the CDR3 reads TGTGCCAGCACCATCTCTAGCGGGACCTACGAGCAGTACTTC.

The chain employs TRBV6-6 and TRBJ1-1; D uncertain. Germline V CDR1 and CDR2: MNHNY, SVGAGI (reference sequence). This CDR3 region has 11 residues. Trimming took 8 bases from V and 4 from J, leaving 8 bases between them. The CDR3 DNA reads TGTGCCAGCCAAACGGCCACTGAAGCTTTCTTT. It codes for CASQTATEAFF.

The genes are TRBV5-1 and TRBJ2-2; D is unresolved. CDR1 and CDR2 from the germline V gene are SGHRS and YFSETQ. The CDR3 totals 11 residues. V lost 5 bases to trimming and J lost 6 bases, with 5 bases between them. CDR3 sequence: CASRGPGELFF. CDR3 DNA: TGCGCCAGCAGAGGACCCGGGGAGCTGTTTTTT.

Turning to this clone: One end of the junction fails to match germline, which may point to a read error. This chain connects TRBV6-1 to TRBJ2-5; D possibly matches TRBD1 or TRBD2 (5 bases each). The DNA end is more similar to TRBJ2-7, so the J call may be wrong. CDR1 is MNHNS and CDR2 is SASEGT in the germline V gene. The CDR3 extends over 16 amino acids. The CDR3 protein is CASRDGKAGSSHEQYF. In DNA form, the CDR3 reads TGTGCCAGCCGTGACGGGAAGGCAGGGAGTTCCCACGAGCAGTACTTC.

The chain joins TRBV10-3 to TRBJ1-1; TRBD1 agrees at 10 bases. This CDR3 is built from 14 residues. V lost 2 bases, J lost 9 bases, and 6 bases stayed unmatched. The germline V gene has CDR1 ENHRY and CDR2 SYGVKD. The CDR3 nucleotides are TGTGCCATCAGTGAGCCCCGGGACAGGGGTAAAGCTTTCTTT. It specifies CAISEPRDRGKAFF.

The chain couples TRBV5-1 to TRBJ1-3, with D possibly being TRBD1 (5 bases). The germline gives CDR1 SGHRS, CDR2 YFSETQ. With 1 base removed from V and 0 bases from J, the gap between germline ends came to 8 bases. The CDR3 is 15 amino acids. The CDR3 protein is CASSLTGSSGNTIYF. The CDR3 DNA reads as TGCGCCAGCAGCTTGACAGGTTCCTCTGGAAACACCATATATTTT. Full variable domain (remainder filled in from reference TRBV5-1 and TRBJ1-3): KAGVTQTPRYLIKTRGQQVTLSCSPISGHRSVSWYQQTPGQGLQFLFEYFSETQRNKGNFPGRFSGRQFSNSRSEMNVSTLELGDSALYLCASSLTGSSGNTIYFGEGSWLTVV.

The V call is TRBV5-1, the J call TRBJ2-3, with TRBD2 identical over 8 bases. Trimming took 2 bases from V and 0 from J; bases not matched to a gene: 2. The CDR3 is 15 residues long. Germline V CDR1 and CDR2: SGHRS, YFSETQ. CDR3 DNA sequence: TGCGCCAGCAGCTTAAGCGGGGGTAGCACAGATACGCAGTATTTT. It translates to CASSLSGGSTDTQYF.

The chain recombines TRBV5-1 with TRBJ1-2, with D uncertain. V lost 0 bases and J lost 4, with 7 bases in between. The CDR3 is 13 residues long. Germline CDR1 and CDR2: SGHRS and YFSETQ. Here the CDR3 DNA reads TGCGCCAGCAGCTTGGAGGCGCTCTATGGCTACACCTTC. Its protein is CASSLEALYGYTF.

The chain recombines TRBV30 with TRBJ2-7; D not resolved. Trimming shortened V by 1 base and J by 4 bases, and 2 bases separated the two germline ends. CDR1 and CDR2 (germline): GTSNPN, SVGIG (reference sequence). This CDR3 contains 10 residues. The CDR3, as DNA: TGTGCCTGGAGTGGGTACGAGCAGTACTTC. This gives the protein CAWSGYEQYF.

This chain connects TRBV30 to TRBJ2-7; TRBD1 agrees at 10 bases. Trimming took 0 bases from V and 3 from J; bases not matched to a gene: 2. This CDR3 has 14 amino acids. Germline V CDR1 and CDR2: GTSNPN, SVGIG (reference sequence). CDR3 DNA: TGTGCCTGGAGTGTGGGGACAGGGGACTACGAGCAGTACTTC. Protein product: CAWSVGTGDYEQYF.

The chain carries TRBV7-6 and TRBJ2-3, with D possibly matching TRBD2 (5 bases). Between the trimmed V and J ends, which lost 1 base and 4 bases, there was a span of 15 bases. Germline V gene lookup returns CDR1 SGHVS and CDR2 FNYEAQ. The CDR3 has 16 residues. The CDR3 loop reads CASSLGPDSGADTQYF. CDR3 in DNA: TGTGCCAGCAGCTTAGGCCCGGACTCCGGGGCAGATACGCAGTATTTT. Combining the CDR3 with reference TRBV7-6 and TRBJ2-3 gives the whole variable domain GAGVSQSPRYKVTKRGQDVALRCDPISGHVSLYWYRQALGQGPEFLTYFNYEAQQDKSGLPNDRFSAERPEGSISTLTIQRTEQRDSAMYRCASSLGPDSGADTQYFGPGTRLTVL.

V and J are TRBV11-1 and TRBJ1-1; D is uncertain. The CDR3 contains 14 residues. Trimming took off 6 bases at V and 5 bases at J, with 16 bases between the two ends. Looked up from germline, CDR1 is SGHAT and CDR2 is FQDESV (reference sequence). CDR3 sequence reads: CASRHRTLATEAFF. The CDR3 nucleotides are TGTGCCAGCAGACACAGAACCCTAGCGACTGAAGCTTTCTTT.

The chain is built from TRBV23-1 and TRBJ1-5; the match to TRBD1 covers 8 bases. TRBV23-1 is placed among ORFs of uncertain function. The V gene end was trimmed by 3 bases and the J gene end by 2 bases; junction bases not matched to a gene: 0. This CDR3 has 14 residues. The CDR3 nucleotides are TGCGCCAGCAGTCACAGGGGGCGCAATCAGCCCCAGCATTTT. Its protein is CASSHRGRNQPQHF.

The chain links TRBV30 to TRBJ2-7; TRBD1 agrees at 9 bases. With V trimmed by 8 bases and J by 4 bases, 9 bases remained unmatched. CDR1 and CDR2 (germline): GTSNPN, SVGIG (reference sequence). The CDR3 is made up of 13 amino acids. CDR3 loop: CATNRGRRYEQYF. CDR3 coding DNA: TGTGCCACCAACAGGGGGCGTAGGTACGAGCAGTACTTC.

The CDR3 DNA reads as TGTGCCAGCAGCCAAGATGGCGGGGGGGCCCTAGAGACCCAGTACTTC. As protein: CASSQDGGGALETQYF. The rearrangement uses TRBV14 and TRBJ2-5; 9 nucleotides line up with TRBD2. The CDR3 runs to 16 residues. Germline V gene sequence: CDR1 SGHDN, CDR2 FVKESK. Trimming removed 0 bases from V and 4 bases from J; junction bases left unmatched: 6.